Reported below is one TCR beta chain. Its antigen is currently unknown. This record comes from a study of T cells in Graves' hyperthyroidism and ophthalmopathy. At least 3 on the Clinical Activity Score was recorded for ophthalmopathy patients, who also had NOSPECS grade at least 4 and duration under 3 months. Exclusion of a patient resulted from uncontrolled infection, other autoimmune disease, pregnancy or lactation. RNA transcripts served as the template for amplifying TCR beta CDR3 regions. A set of HTBI primers served as the primers for a first-round RT-PCR of the TCR CDR3. TCRdb reprocessed the multiplex PCR reads via MiXCR and lists one record per CDR3 protein. The data contain more than 500,000 distinct CDR3 sequences, about 14% of them seen just once; the ten biggest clones take up 3.5% to 4.5%. Study-wide results and caveats: Stable hyperthyroidism and ophthalmopathy were separated using 13 V-J signatures. The model made its ophthalmopathy prediction, and onset followed a median 6.5 months later.

This clonotype originated in a middle-aged woman with Graves' ophthalmopathy. Source material: blood.

CDR3 amino acids: CSVPGLYNEQFF. CDR3 coding DNA: TGCAGCGTTCCCGGACTATACAATGAGCAGTTCTTC. The V and J genes are TRBV29-1 and TRBJ2-1; D may be TRBD2 (6 bases). CDR1 is SQVTM and CDR2 is ANQGSEA in the germline V gene. Trimming left V 5 bases short and J 4 bases short, with 9 bases between. The CDR3 spans 12 residues.